This TCR beta chain was profiled in a study of CD8 T cells in ankylosing spondylitis. Overall study findings and caveats: Clones linked to the disease showed a CD8+ phenotype. They occurred at relatively low frequencies in peripheral blood.

Deletions cut 4 bases from V and 6 bases from J, with 15 bases between. The length of the CDR3 is 13 residues. Germline V gene lookup returns CDR1 SQVTM and CDR2 ANQGSEA. Preparation of TCR beta libraries was done by quantitative 5'-RACE with molecular barcodes. MiXCR was run by TCRdb on the 5' RACE reads, yielding one entry per CDR3 protein. The repertoire consists of approximately 240,000 distinct CDR3 sequences, with 20% to 30% occurring once and the leading ten covering over 0.55%. This clonotype was observed at least ten times. Its cognate antigen is unknown. V gene TRBV29-1 combines with J gene TRBJ1-2; a weak D match, TRBD1 (5 bases). The clonotype originates from a male donor with ankylosing spondylitis or in good health (not recorded which). The sequenced sample consisted of blood, either unsorted or a sorted T cell fraction (not recorded which). CDR3 in DNA: TGCAGCGTTGGATCAGGGAAAGACGATGGCTACACCTTC. Protein: CSVGSGKDDGYTF.